What follows are 9 T cell receptor beta chains derived from one specimen sequenced in a study of neurological immune-mediated disorders. Each CDR3 protein gets one entry after TCRdb re-called the 5' RACE reads with MiXCR. The data hold under 85,000 distinct CDR3 sequences, with about 9.4% observed a single time. Sequencing input: PBMCs. The receptors stem from a man aged 40-49 years in good health.

This clonotype was observed many times. This chain links TRBV27 with TRBJ2-2; 9 bases match TRBD1. Germline CDR1 is MNHEY and CDR2 is SMNVEV (reference sequence). The CDR3 contains 14 residues. With 5 bases clipped from V and 7 bases from J, the junction kept 5 bases outside the gene matches. The CDR3 spells CASSRDRAYGELFF. In nucleotides, the CDR3 is TGTGCCAGCAGTCGGGACAGGGCATACGGGGAGCTGTTTTTT.

This clonotype was observed a handful of times. The genes are TRBV10-3 and TRBJ2-2, with 14 bases matching TRBD2. Germline-derived CDR1 and CDR2 are ENHRY and SYGVKD. V lost 6 bases and J lost 4; bases outside the gene matches: 4. The CDR3 contains 16 residues. This chain's CDR3 is CAISQTSGRGTGELFF. The CDR3 bases are TGTGCCATCAGCCAGACTAGCGGGAGGGGCACCGGGGAGCTGTTTTTT.

This chain connects TRBV7-9 to TRBJ1-4; 7 bases are a match to TRBD1. Germline trimming cut 5 bases from V and 5 bases from J; bases unmatched to any gene: 8. The CDR3 is made up of 15 amino acids. In germline, CDR1 is SEHNR, CDR2 FQNEAQ (reference sequence). The CDR3 is CASSRGLGQNEKLFF. DNA of the CDR3: TGTGCCAGCAGCCGCGGACTGGGACAGAATGAAAAACTGTTTTTT.

The table lists this clonotype with many counts. The J gene is TRBJ1-2, the V gene TRBV10-3; 10 nucleotides match TRBD1. The CDR3 loop spans 16 amino acids. Germline assignment: CDR1 ENHRY and CDR2 SYGVKD. Trimming removed 4 bases from V and 0 bases from J; junction bases left unmatched: 5. CDR3 bases: TGTGCCATCAGTGGCGCTGACAGGGGGCCTAACTATGGCTACACCTTC. This gives the protein CAISGADRGPNYGYTF.

This clonotype was seen ten or more times. A read error may produce the germline difference seen at one junction end. The chain has TRBV29-1 and TRBJ2-1; D may be TRBD2 (6 bases). In germline, CDR1 is SQVTM, CDR2 ANQGSEA. This CDR3 is 15 amino acids long. In nucleotides, the CDR3 is TGCAGCGTGGAAGGAGATGGGGACTGGTACAATGAGCAGTTCTTC. It is translated as CSVEGDGDWYNEQFF.

This clonotype was observed many times. This chain joins TRBV28 and TRBJ1-4; no definite D call. The CDR3 is 14 residues long. The V gene lost 4 bases and the J gene lost 8 bases, with 14 bases spanning the gap. CDR1 MDHEN and CDR2 SYDVKM come from the germline V gene. The CDR3 region is CASSSPLRGEKLFF. CDR3 nucleotides: TGTGCCAGCAGTTCCCCCTTGAGAGGAGAAAAACTGTTTTTT.

This clonotype was counted many times. The rearrangement joins TRBV20-1 to TRBJ1-4; the D gene is possibly TRBD1 (5 bases). Trimming pared 1 base from V and 3 bases from J, leaving 12 bases between. Germline loops: CDR1 DFQATT, CDR2 SNEGSKA (reference sequence). CDR3 length equals 15 residues. CDR3 residues: CSARAAGTANEKLFF. CDR3 coding DNA: TGCAGTGCTAGAGCCGCCGGGACGGCTAATGAAAAACTGTTTTTT.

This clonotype was seen ten or more times. The rearrangement links TRBV16 to TRBJ1-2; weak D call: TRBD1 (6 bases). V lost 4 bases, J lost 3 bases, and 21 bases lay in between. Germline V gives CDR1 KGHSY, CDR2 FQNENV. CDR3 length: 17 residues. Here the CDR3 reads CASSPPRSQGLDYGYTF. CDR3 nucleotide sequence: TGTGCCAGCAGCCCCCCGAGGAGCCAGGGGCTGGACTATGGCTACACCTTC. Variable domain in full (rest from reference TRBV16 and TRBJ1-2): GEEVAQTPKHLVRGEGQKAKLYCAPIKGHSYVFWYQQVLKNEFKFLISFQNENVFDETGMPKERFSAKCLPNSPCSLEIQATKLEDSAVYFCASSPPRSQGLDYGYTFGSGTRLTVV.

This clonotype occurred many times. The chain combines TRBV5-1 with TRBJ2-7; possible D gene TRBD2, 5 bases. From germline, CDR1 is SGHRS and CDR2 YFSETQ. The CDR3 is 17 residues long. V dropped 1 base and J dropped 1 base, with 18 bases sitting between them. The CDR3 coding sequence is TGCGCCAGCAGCTTGACGGCGGGCTCTCCGGAGTCCTACGAGCAGTACTTC. Amino acid sequence: CASSLTAGSPESYEQYF. Full variable domain (remainder filled in from reference TRBV5-1 and TRBJ2-7): KAGVTQTPRYLIKTRGQQVTLSCSPISGHRSVSWYQQTPGQGLQFLFEYFSETQRNKGNFPGRFSGRQFSNSRSEMNVSTLELGDSALYLCASSLTAGSPESYEQYFGPGTRLTVT.